The 26 T cell receptor beta chains below come from one sample, sequenced in a study of multiple sclerosis patients with progressive multifocal leukoencephalopathy. The time point is: time of PML onset. Clones were read by immunoSEQ multiplex PCR, and TCRdb kept only the in-frame ones, dropping some. Among 30,000 or so clones listed, more than 80% were seen once. The starting material was PBMCs, obtained from a patient treated with natalizumab. Receptors were obtained from a woman in her 30s with progressive multifocal leukoencephalopathy.

The genes are TRBV7-9 and TRBJ2-2, with D maybe TRBD1 (6 bases). Trimming cost V 1 base and J 6 bases, with 18 bases left between them. The V gene's germline CDR1 is SEHNR and CDR2 FQNEAQ (reference sequence). The CDR3 loop spans 17 amino acids. As DNA, the CDR3 is TGTGCCAGCAGCTTAGGGGGACAACTTGGAATGGCCGGGGAGCTGTTTTTT. This sequence encodes CASSLGGQLGMAGELFF.

This clone was counted only a few times. The chain is built from TRBV2 and TRBJ1-4, with D unclear. The length of the CDR3 is 12 residues. V was pared by 9 bases and J by 5 bases, with 10 bases between. The V gene's germline CDR1 is SNHLY and CDR2 FYNNEI. The CDR3 sequence: CASRDLNEKLFF. In DNA, the CDR3 is TGTGCCAGTAGAGACCTGAATGAAAAACTGTTTTTT.

The V and J genes are TRBV5-1 and TRBJ2-1; D not resolved. In germline, CDR1 is SGHRS, CDR2 YFSETQ. CDR3 length: 13 residues. Trimming removed 0 bases from V and 4 bases from J, with 5 bases in between. The CDR3 DNA reads as TGCGCCAGCAGCTTGGATGTTTACAATGAGCAGTTCTTC. Amino acids: CASSLDVYNEQFF.

The rearrangement joins TRBV29-1 to TRBJ2-3, with TRBD2 identical over 8 bases. This CDR3 region has 14 residues. Unmatched junction bases numbered 6, after V lost 7 bases and J lost 0 bases. From germline, CDR1 is SQVTM and CDR2 ANQGSEA. CDR3 DNA: TGCAGCGAAATCGGGGGGGATAGCACAGATACGCAGTATTTT. Encoded protein: CSEIGGDSTDTQYF.

The chain employs TRBV7-9 and TRBJ2-1; TRBD2 matches 8 bases. Germline trimming cut 4 bases from V and 9 bases from J; bases unmatched to any gene: 5. The CDR3 extends over 13 amino acids. The germline gives CDR1 SEHNR, CDR2 FQNEAQ (reference sequence). This CDR3 is CASSSEAGGEQFF. CDR3 sequence (DNA): TGTGCCAGCAGCTCCGAGGCGGGGGGTGAGCAGTTCTTC.

V is TRBV21-1 and J is TRBJ2-6; TRBD1 was called by the table and not checked on the DNA. TRBV21-1 is recorded as a pseudogene. The CDR3 runs 19 residues. CDR3 residues: CASSTVRTGVRAGANVLTF. As DNA, the CDR3 is TGTGCCAGCAGCACCGTTAGGACAGGGGTACGCGCTGGGGCCAACGTCCTGACTTTC.

Comments on this clone: One end of the junction varies from germline; a read error may be responsible. V and J are TRBV6-5 and TRBJ2-7, with D perhaps matching TRBD1 (6 bases). Per the germline V gene, CDR1 is MNHEY and CDR2 is SVGAGI. This CDR3 is built from 13 residues. The CDR3 region is CASSEWTAYEQYF. The CDR3 DNA follows: TGTGCCAGCAGTGAATGGACAGCCTATGAGCAGTACTTC.

Notes on this clone: Relative to the germline gene, one junction end is altered; a read error may explain this. This chain uses TRBV30 with TRBJ1-1; a weak D match, TRBD1 (5 bases). CDR1 GTSNPN and CDR2 SVGIG come from the germline V gene (reference sequence). CDR3 length equals 14 residues. DNA of the CDR3: TGTGTCTGGAACATAAACGGGGGGAATACTGAAGCTTTCTTT. It translates to CVWNINGGNTEAFF.

The chain joins TRBV27 to TRBJ2-3, with 8 bases matching TRBD2. There are 16 residues in the CDR3. Trimming took 7 bases from V and 4 from J; bases not matched to a gene: 13. CDR1 and CDR2 (germline): MNHEY, SMNVEV (reference sequence). CDR3 sequence (DNA): TGTGCCAGCAAACCCGGGACTAGTCGGGGGGCAGATACGCAGTATTTT. It yields the protein CASKPGTSRGADTQYF.

This chain links TRBV19 with TRBJ2-5; D is unresolved. Germline lookup yields CDR1 LNHDA and CDR2 SQIVND (reference sequence). V was pared by 5 bases and J by 2 bases, with 9 bases between. The CDR3 spans 13 residues. The CDR3 DNA reads as TGTGCCAGTAGTTTCCCGGGTCAAGAGACCCAGTACTTC. Protein sequence: CASSFPGQETQYF.

The rearrangement joins TRBV10-3 to TRBJ2-2, with 7 bases that match TRBD1. This CDR3 is 15 amino acids long. V was clipped by 9 bases and J by 1 base; unmatched bases: 8. Germline CDR1 ENHRY, CDR2 SYGVKD. The CDR3 coding sequence is TGTGCCATACAAACCGGGACAGAGAACACCGGGGAGCTGTTTTTT. This translates into CAIQTGTENTGELFF.

V is TRBV6-1 and J is TRBJ1-5; tentative D call: TRBD1 (5 bases). The germline V gene has CDR1 MNHNS and CDR2 SASEGT. Trimming shortened V by 7 bases and J by 3 bases, and 10 bases separated the two germline ends. The CDR3 consists of 13 residues. The CDR3 loop is CASMEGYNQPQHF. CDR3 coding DNA: TGTGCCAGCATGGAGGGGTACAATCAGCCCCAGCATTTT.

This chain connects TRBV2 to TRBJ2-7, with TRBD2 matching over 9 bases. The CDR3 spans 14 residues. V gave up 7 bases and J gave up 6 bases; unmatched junction bases: 10. Per the germline V gene, CDR1 is SNHLY and CDR2 is FYNNEI. Here the CDR3 reads CASTGGRAFGEQYF. The CDR3 DNA is TGTGCCAGCACGGGCGGGAGGGCCTTCGGCGAGCAGTACTTC. Based on the CDR3 plus reference TRBV2 and TRBJ2-7, the full variable domain is EPEVTQTPSHQVTQMGQEVILRCVPISNHLYFYWYRQILGQKVEFLVSFYNNEISEKSEIFDDQFSVERPDGSNFTLKIRSTKLEDSAMYFCASTGGRAFGEQYFGPGTRLTVT.

V and J are TRBV6-1 and TRBJ1-6, with 10 nucleotides matching TRBD1. In germline, CDR1 is MNHNS, CDR2 SASEGT. Trimming took 1 base from V and 8 from J; bases not matched to a gene: 2. The CDR3 is 15 amino acids. This chain's CDR3 is CASSEETGGHSPLHF. As DNA, the CDR3 is TGTGCCAGCAGTGAAGAGACAGGGGGCCATTCACCCCTCCACTTT.

This chain links TRBV9 with TRBJ1-1; no clear D. V lost 1 base, J lost 5 bases, and 15 bases lay in between. The germline V gene has CDR1 SGDLS and CDR2 YYNGEE. The CDR3 has 15 amino acids. DNA for the CDR3: TGTGCCAGCAGCGTATATCCAGTGGTCATGACTGAAGCTTTCTTT. This translates into CASSVYPVVMTEAFF.

J is TRBJ2-1 and V is TRBV6-5; perhaps TRBD2 as D (6 bases). This CDR3 has 15 residues. Trimming shortened V by 3 bases and J by 9 bases, and 18 bases separated the two germline ends. CDR1 is MNHEY, CDR2 SVGAGI, per germline. CDR3 region: CASSYKTSYVAEQFF. The DNA of the CDR3 is TGTGCCAGCAGTTATAAAACTAGCTACGTGGCTGAGCAGTTCTTC.

V is TRBV6-5 and J is TRBJ1-2; 10 bases align to TRBD1. Losses at the gene ends were 0 bases for V and 8 bases for J; bases not matched to a gene: 3. This CDR3 comprises 14 residues. Per germline, CDR1 MNHEY and CDR2 SVGAGI. CDR3 DNA sequence: TGTGCCAGCAGTTACTCGGGACAGGGGAGGGGCTACACCTTC. Translated: CASSYSGQGRGYTF.

V usage is TRBV5-1 and J usage is TRBJ2-2, with D possibly called TRBD1 or TRBD2 (5 bases each). The germline CDR1 and CDR2 sequences are SGHRS and YFSETQ. The ends were cut back, 5 bases at V and 4 bases at J, with 9 bases in the middle. The CDR3 contains 13 residues. Here the CDR3 reads CASSWGSTGELFF. The CDR3 DNA sequence: TGCGCCAGCAGTTGGGGGTCCACCGGGGAGCTGTTTTTT.

CDR3 sequence: CASSYTTSSTDTQYF. The CDR3 DNA reads as TGTGCCAGCAGTTATACGACTAGTAGCACAGATACGCAGTATTTT. The chain is built from TRBV6-6 and TRBJ2-3, with a weak D call TRBD2 (6 bases). This CDR3 has 15 amino acids. V lost 3 bases and J lost 0, with 10 bases in between. The germline gives CDR1 MNHNY, CDR2 SVGAGI (reference sequence).

Of note for this clone: In the same sample, other DNA sequences code for this CDR3. CDR3 region: CSVGGFLQETQYF. For the CDR3, the DNA is TGCAGCGTTGGAGGGTTCCTGCAAGAGACCCAGTACTTC. The V and J genes are TRBV29-1 and TRBJ2-5, with a possible D match to TRBD2 (5 bases). The germline V gene encodes CDR1 SQVTM and CDR2 ANQGSEA. The V gene lost 4 bases and the J gene lost 2 bases, with 11 bases spanning the gap. The CDR3 extends over 13 amino acids.

The genes are TRBV18 and TRBJ2-3; 9 bases agree with TRBD2. Germline CDR1 KGHSH, CDR2 LQKENI. This CDR3 comprises 17 residues. V lost 3 bases to trimming and J lost 0 bases; unmatched junction nucleotides: 7. This CDR3 is CASSPQRGAISTDTQYF. The CDR3 nucleotides read TGTGCCAGCTCACCCCAGCGGGGGGCAATAAGCACAGATACGCAGTATTTT.

The gene calls are TRBV29-1 and TRBJ2-2; D is undetermined. The CDR3 extends over 15 amino acids. Germline loops: CDR1 SQVTM, CDR2 ANQGSEA. V lost 6 bases and J 2 bases, leaving 16 bases between the germline ends. CDR3 amino acids: CSVKWSGENTGELFF. The CDR3 bases are TGCAGCGTGAAATGGAGTGGGGAAAACACCGGGGAGCTGTTTTTT.

This clone was counted between two and nine times. The chain is built from TRBV27 and TRBJ2-1; 7 positions match TRBD2. Germline-derived CDR1 and CDR2 are MNHEY and SMNVEV (reference sequence). The CDR3 has 13 amino acids. The trim removed 5 bases at V and 10 bases at J, leaving 8 bases unmatched. CDR3 bases: TGTGCCAGCAGTCGTACTAGCGCCGGGGAGCAGTTCTTC. Its protein is CASSRTSAGEQFF.

DNA for the CDR3: TGTGCCTGGAGCCCCGGGACAGGGGAAGGCTACGAGCAGTACTTC. Protein: CAWSPGTGEGYEQYF. The chain links TRBV30 to TRBJ2-7, with 10 bases identical to TRBD1. Trimming cost V 3 bases and J 3 bases; bases outside gene matches: 8. This CDR3 is 15 amino acids long. The V gene's germline CDR1 is GTSNPN and CDR2 SVGIG (reference sequence).

The chain links TRBV7-8 to TRBJ1-3; 8 nucleotides line up with TRBD1. In germline, CDR1 is SGHVS, CDR2 FQNEAQ. The CDR3 covers 17 residues. After removal of 5 bases from V and 4 bases from J, the junction contained 13 bases not matched to a gene. CDR3 protein: CASSLTSGQGVGNTIYF. For the CDR3, the DNA is TGTGCCAGCAGCCTTACCTCAGGACAGGGAGTGGGAAACACCATATATTTT.

Written as DNA, the CDR3 is TGTGCCAGCACCCTGATGGCGGGAGCTGGGGAGCAGTACTTC. Translation gives CASTLMAGAGEQYF. The chain recombines TRBV6-5 with TRBJ2-7; 7 positions agree with TRBD2. The CDR3 is made up of 14 amino acids. Germline V gene sequence: CDR1 MNHEY, CDR2 SVGAGI. The ends lost 7 bases at V and 7 bases at J; junction bases unmatched: 13.